Listed here is a single TCR beta chain. Its antigen is currently unknown. Genes and germline come from the mouse. The sequence runs out 1 residue before the end of the CDR3; the remainder is reconstructed from the germline J gene. Sequencing used immunoSEQ multiplex PCR; TCRdb keeps in-frame clones, though not all of them. The data hold a few hundred clones, with around 49% observed a single time. Losses at the gene ends were 5 bases for V and 1 base for J; bases not matched to a gene: 2. CDR1 is MNHDT and CDR2 is YYDKIL in the germline V gene. The CDR3 extends over 14 amino acids. This entry is derived from a study of tissue T cells after allogeneic stem cell transplantation. Study-wide results and limits: Alloreactivity or antigen specificity of tissue TCRs was not determined; some clones might be host cells. Few T cell clones were shared across patients, but motif clusters showed tissue-specific shared signatures.

The time point: mouse harvest day 14 after allogeneic transplant. Tail vein injection delivered 10^7 T-cell-depleted bone marrow cells and 10^6 splenic CD5+ T cells. Mice had MHC-mismatched B6 into BALB/c GVHD, sampled day 7 or 14. This TCR came from a female BALB/c mouse given C57BL/6 T cells with graft-versus-host disease after an allogeneic hematopoietic cell transplant. The rearrangement uses TRBV17 and TRBJ2-4, with 8 bases matching TRBD1. The sample comprised blood. CDR3 in amino acids: CASSPRGRQNTLYF. The DNA read from the CDR3 is TGTGCTAGCAGTCCCAGGGGGCGTCAAAACACCTTGTAC.